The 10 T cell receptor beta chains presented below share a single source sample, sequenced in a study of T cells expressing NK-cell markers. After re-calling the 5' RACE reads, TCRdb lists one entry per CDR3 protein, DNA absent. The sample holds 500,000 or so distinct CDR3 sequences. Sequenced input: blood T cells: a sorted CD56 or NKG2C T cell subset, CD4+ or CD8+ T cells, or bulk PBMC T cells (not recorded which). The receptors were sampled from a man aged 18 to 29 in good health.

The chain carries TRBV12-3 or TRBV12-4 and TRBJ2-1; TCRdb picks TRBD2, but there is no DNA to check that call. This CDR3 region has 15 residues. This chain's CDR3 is CASSPPLAVGSEQFF.

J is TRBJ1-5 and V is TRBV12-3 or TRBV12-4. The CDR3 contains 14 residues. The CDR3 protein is CASSTTGTAQPQHF.

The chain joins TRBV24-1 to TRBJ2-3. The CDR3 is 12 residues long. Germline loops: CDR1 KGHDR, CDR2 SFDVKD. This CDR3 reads CATRSLTDTQYF.

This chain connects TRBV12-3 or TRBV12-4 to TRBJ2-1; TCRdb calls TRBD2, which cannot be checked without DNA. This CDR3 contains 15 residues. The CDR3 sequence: CASVPGSGGINEQFF.

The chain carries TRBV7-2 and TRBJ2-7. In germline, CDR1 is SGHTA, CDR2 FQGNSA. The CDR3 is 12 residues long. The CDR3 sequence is CASSHNSYEQYF.

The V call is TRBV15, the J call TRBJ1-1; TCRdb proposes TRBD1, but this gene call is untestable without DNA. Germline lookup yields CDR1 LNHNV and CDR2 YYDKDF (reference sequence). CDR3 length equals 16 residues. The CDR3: CATSTEDRGVETEAFF.

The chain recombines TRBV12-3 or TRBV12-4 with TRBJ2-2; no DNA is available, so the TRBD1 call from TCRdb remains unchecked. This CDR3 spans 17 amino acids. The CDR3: CASSTRGQMVNTGELFF.

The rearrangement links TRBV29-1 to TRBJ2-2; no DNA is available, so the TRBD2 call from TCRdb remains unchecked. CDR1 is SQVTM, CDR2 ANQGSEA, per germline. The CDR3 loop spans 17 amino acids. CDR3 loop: CSVPRFGRGGNTGELFF.

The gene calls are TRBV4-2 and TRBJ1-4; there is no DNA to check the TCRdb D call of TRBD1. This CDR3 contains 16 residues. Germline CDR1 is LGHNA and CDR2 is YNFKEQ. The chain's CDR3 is CASSQEGAGLKEKLFF.

CDR3 protein: CASSTGQLNTEAFF. The chain employs TRBV3-1 and TRBJ1-1; the TRBD1 assignment by TCRdb is unverifiable without DNA. Germline CDR1 LGHDT, CDR2 YNNKEL (reference sequence). CDR3 size: 14 residues.